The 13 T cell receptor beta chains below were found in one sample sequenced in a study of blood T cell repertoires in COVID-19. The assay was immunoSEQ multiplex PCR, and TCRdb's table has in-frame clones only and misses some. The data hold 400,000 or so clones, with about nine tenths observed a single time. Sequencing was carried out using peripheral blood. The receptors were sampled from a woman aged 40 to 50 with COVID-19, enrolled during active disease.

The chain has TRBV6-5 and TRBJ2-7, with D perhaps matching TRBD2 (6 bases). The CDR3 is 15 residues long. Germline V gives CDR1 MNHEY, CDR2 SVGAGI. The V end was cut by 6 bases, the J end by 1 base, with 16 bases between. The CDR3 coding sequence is TGTGCCAGCAGGACCGCCGGGGGTTCGTCCTACGAGCAGTACTTC. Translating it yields CASRTAGGSSYEQYF.

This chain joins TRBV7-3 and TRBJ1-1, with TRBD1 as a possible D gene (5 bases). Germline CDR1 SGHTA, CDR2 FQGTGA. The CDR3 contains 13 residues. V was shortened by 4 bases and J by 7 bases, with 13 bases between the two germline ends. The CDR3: CASSSRVGGEAFF. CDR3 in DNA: TGTGCCAGCAGCTCCAGGGTGGGCGGTGAAGCTTTCTTT. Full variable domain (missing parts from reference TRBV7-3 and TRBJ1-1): GAGVSQTPSNKVTEKGKYVELRCDPISGHTALYWYRQSLGQGPEFLIYFQGTGAADDSGLPNDRFFAVRPEGSVSTLKIQRTERGDSAVYLCASSSRVGGEAFFGQGTRLTVV.

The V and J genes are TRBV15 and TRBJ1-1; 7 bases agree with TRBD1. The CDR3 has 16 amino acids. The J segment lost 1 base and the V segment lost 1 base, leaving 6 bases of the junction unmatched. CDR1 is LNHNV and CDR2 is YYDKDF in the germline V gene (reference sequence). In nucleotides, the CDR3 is TGTGCCACCAGCAGAGGAAGGGGGCGAGAGAACACTGAAGCTTTCTTT. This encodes CATSRGRGRENTEAFF.

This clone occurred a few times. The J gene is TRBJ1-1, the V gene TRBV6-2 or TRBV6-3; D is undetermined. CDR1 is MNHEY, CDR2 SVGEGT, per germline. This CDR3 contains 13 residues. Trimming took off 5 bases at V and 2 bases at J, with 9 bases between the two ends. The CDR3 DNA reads TGTGCCAGCAGTCGTACATACAACACTGAAGCTTTCTTT. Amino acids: CASSRTYNTEAFF.

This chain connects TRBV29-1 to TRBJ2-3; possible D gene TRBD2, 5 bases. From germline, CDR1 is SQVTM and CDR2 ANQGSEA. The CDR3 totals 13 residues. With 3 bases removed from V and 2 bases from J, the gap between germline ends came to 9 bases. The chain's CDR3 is CSVEGANTDTQYF. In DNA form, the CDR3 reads TGCAGCGTTGAGGGAGCAAACACAGATACGCAGTATTTT.

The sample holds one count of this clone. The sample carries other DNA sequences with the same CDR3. CDR3 coding DNA: TGTGCCAGTACCGCTGGGGCCAACGTCCTGACTTTC. Encoded protein: CASTAGANVLTF. This chain connects TRBV19 to TRBJ2-6; D is undetermined. The germline V gene has CDR1 LNHDA and CDR2 SQIVND (reference sequence). The CDR3 consists of 12 residues. V was cut by 7 bases and J by 2 bases, with 3 bases left in between. Complete variable domain (other parts from reference TRBV19 and TRBJ2-6): DGGITQSPKYLFRKEGQNVTLSCEQNLNHDAMYWYRQDPGQGLRLIYYSQIVNDFQKGDIAEGYSVSREKKESFPLTVTSAQKNPTAFYLCASTAGANVLTFGAGSRLTVL.

The CDR3 is CASSTKETQYF. The DNA of the CDR3 is TGTGCCAGCAGCACTAAAGAGACCCAGTACTTC. The J gene is TRBJ2-5, the V gene TRBV28, with D hard to call. Trimming cost V 6 bases and J 3 bases, with 5 bases left between them. This CDR3 is built from 11 residues. Germline lookup yields CDR1 MDHEN and CDR2 SYDVKM. Full variable domain (rest looked up from reference TRBV28 and TRBJ2-5): DVKVTQSSRYLVKRTGEKVFLECVQDMDHENMFWYRQDPGLGLRLIYFSYDVKMKEKGDIPEGYSVSREKKERFSLILESASTNQTSMYLCASSTKETQYFGPGTRLLVL.

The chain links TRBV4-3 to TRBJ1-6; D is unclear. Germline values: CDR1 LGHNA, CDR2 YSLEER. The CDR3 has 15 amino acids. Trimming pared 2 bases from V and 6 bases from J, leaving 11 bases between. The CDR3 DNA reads TGCGCCAGCAGCCAACACGGCCCGGGTAATTCACCCCTCCACTTT. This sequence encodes CASSQHGPGNSPLHF.

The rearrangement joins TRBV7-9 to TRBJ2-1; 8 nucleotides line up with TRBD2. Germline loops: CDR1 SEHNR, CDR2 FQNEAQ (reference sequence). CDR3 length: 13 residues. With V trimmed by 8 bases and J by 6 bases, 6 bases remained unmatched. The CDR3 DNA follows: TGTGCCAGCCCCGGGAGGGCCGCCAATGAGCAGTTCTTC. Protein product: CASPGRAANEQFF.

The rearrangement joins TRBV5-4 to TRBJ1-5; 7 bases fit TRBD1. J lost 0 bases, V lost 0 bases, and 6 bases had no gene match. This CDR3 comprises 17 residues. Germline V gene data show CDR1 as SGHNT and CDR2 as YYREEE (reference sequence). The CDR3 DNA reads TGTGCCAGCAGCTTGGGGCAGGGACAGTATAGCAATCAGCCCCAGCATTTT. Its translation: CASSLGQGQYSNQPQHF.

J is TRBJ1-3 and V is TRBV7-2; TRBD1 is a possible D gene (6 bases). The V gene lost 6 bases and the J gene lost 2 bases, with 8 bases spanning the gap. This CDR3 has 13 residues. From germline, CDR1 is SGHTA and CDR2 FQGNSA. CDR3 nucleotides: TGTGCCAGCAGGCCAGGGGCTGGAAACACCATATATTTT. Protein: CASRPGAGNTIYF.

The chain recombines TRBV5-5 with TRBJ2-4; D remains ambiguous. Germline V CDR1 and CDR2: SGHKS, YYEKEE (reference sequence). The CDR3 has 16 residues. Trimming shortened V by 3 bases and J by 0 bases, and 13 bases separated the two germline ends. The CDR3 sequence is CASSWSTSIAKNIQYF. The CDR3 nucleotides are TGTGCCAGCAGCTGGTCTACGTCAATAGCCAAAAACATTCAGTACTTC.

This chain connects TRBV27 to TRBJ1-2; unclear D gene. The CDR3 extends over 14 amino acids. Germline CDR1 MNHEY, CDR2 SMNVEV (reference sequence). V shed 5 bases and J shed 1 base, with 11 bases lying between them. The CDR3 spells CASSEEGGNYGYTF. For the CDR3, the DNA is TGTGCCAGCAGTGAGGAGGGAGGTAACTATGGCTACACCTTC.